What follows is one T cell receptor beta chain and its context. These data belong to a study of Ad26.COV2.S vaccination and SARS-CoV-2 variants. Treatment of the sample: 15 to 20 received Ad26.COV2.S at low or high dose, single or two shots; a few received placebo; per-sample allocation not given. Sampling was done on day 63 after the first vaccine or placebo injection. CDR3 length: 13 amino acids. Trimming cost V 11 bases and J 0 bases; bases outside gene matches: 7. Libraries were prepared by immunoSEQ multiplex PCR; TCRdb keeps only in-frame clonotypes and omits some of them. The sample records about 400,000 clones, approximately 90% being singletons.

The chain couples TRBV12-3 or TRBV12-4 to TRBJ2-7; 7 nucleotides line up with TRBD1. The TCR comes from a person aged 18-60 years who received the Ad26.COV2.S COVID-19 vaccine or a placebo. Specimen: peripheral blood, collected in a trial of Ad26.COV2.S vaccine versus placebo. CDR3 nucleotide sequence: TGTGCCTCCCAGACAGGGAGCTCCTACGAGCAGTACTTC. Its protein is CASQTGSSYEQYF.